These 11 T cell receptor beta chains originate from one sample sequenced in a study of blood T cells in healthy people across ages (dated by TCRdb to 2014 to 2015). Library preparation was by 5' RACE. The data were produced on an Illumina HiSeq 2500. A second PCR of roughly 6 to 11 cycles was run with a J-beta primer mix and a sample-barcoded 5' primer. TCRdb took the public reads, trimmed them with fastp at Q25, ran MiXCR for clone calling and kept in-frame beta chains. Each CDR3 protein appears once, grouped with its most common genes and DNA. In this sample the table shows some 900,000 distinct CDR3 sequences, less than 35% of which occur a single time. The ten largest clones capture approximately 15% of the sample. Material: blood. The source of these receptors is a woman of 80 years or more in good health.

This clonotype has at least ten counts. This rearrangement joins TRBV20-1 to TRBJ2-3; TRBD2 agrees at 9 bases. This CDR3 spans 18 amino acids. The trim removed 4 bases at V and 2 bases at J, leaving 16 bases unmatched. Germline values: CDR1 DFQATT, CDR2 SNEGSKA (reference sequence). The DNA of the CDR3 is TGCAGTGCTATCCCACCCGAGGCGCGGGGGGGGTTCACAGATACGCAGTATTTT. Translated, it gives CSAIPPEARGGFTDTQYF.

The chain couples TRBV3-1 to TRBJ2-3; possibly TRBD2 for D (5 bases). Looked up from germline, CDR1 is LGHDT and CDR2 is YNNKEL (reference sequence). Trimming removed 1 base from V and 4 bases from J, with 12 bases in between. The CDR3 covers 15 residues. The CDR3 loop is CASSQGTTRSDTQYF. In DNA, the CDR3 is TGTGCCAGCAGCCAAGGAACCACTAGGTCAGATACGCAGTATTTT.

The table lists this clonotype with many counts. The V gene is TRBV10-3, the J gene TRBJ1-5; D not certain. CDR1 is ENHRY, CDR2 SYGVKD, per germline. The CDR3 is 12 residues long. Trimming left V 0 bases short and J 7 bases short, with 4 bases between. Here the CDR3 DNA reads TGTGCCATCAGTGAGTCTTCGCAGCCCCAGCATTTT. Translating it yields CAISESSQPQHF.

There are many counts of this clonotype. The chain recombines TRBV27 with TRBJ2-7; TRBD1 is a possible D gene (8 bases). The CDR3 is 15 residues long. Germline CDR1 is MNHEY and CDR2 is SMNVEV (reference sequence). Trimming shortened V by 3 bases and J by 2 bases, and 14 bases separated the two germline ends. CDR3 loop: CASSFNRGGTYEQYF. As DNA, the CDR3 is TGTGCCAGCAGTTTCAACAGGGGGGGTACCTACGAGCAGTACTTC.

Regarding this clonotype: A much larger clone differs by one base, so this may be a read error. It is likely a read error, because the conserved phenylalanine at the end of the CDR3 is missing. For the CDR3, the DNA is TGTGCCAGCAGTGAATTAGACAGTAGCTCCTACAATGAGCAGTTCGTC. Translation gives CASSELDSSSYNEQFV. V usage is TRBV25-1 and J usage is TRBJ2-1; possibly TRBD1 for D (5 bases). V was cut by 1 base and J by 0 bases, with 10 bases left in between. Germline-derived CDR1 and CDR2 are MGHDK and SYGVNS. CDR3 length equals 16 residues.

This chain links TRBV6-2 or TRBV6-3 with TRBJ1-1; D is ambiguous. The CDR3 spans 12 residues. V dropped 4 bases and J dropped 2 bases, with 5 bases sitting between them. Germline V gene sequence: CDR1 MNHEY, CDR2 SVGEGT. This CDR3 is CASSSINTEAFF. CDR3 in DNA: TGTGCCAGCAGTTCGATTAACACTGAAGCTTTCTTT.

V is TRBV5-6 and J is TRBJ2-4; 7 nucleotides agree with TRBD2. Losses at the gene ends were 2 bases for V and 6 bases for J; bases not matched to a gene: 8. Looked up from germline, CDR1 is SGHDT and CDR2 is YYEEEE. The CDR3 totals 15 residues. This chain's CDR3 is CASSFKTGGLNIQYF. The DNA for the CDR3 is TGTGCCAGCAGCTTTAAAACGGGGGGACTAAACATTCAGTACTTC.

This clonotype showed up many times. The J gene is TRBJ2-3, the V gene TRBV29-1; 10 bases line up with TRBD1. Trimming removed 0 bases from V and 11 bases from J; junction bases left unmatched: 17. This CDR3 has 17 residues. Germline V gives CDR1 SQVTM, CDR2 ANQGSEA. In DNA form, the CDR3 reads TGCAGCGTTGAAGACTTCCGGGACAGGGGTTCTTTTGCGTTGCAGTATTTT. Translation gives CSVEDFRDRGSFALQYF.

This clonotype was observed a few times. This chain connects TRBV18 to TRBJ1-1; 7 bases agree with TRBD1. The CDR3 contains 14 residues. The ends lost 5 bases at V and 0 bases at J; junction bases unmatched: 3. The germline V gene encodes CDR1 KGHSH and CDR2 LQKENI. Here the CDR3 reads CASSGGQMNTEAFF. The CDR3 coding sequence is TGTGCCAGCTCAGGGGGACAGATGAACACTGAAGCTTTCTTT.

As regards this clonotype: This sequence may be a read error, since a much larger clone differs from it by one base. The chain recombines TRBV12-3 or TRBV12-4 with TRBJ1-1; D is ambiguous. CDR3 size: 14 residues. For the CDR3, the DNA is TGTGCCAGCAGTTCAAAACAGATGAACACTGAAGTTTTCTTT. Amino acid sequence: CASSSKQMNTEVFF.

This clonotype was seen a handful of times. The CDR3 nucleotides read TGTGCCAGCAGTTACGTTCCGGGACTAGCGGAAAACAATGAGCAGTTCTTC. It yields the protein CASSYVPGLAENNEQFF. This chain connects TRBV6-2 or TRBV6-3 to TRBJ2-1; 11 nucleotides agree with TRBD2. Trimming removed 2 bases from V and 5 bases from J; junction bases left unmatched: 8. The germline gives CDR1 MNHEY, CDR2 SVGEGT. CDR3 length: 17 amino acids.